Listed here are 24 T cell receptor beta chains from one sample, sequenced in a study of blood T cell repertoires in COVID-19. TCRdb's table, derived via immunoSEQ multiplex PCR, lists solely in-frame clones and lacks some. This sample has about 200,000 clones, with roughly nine tenths found just once. The sequencing sample was made of peripheral blood. The receptors come from a woman aged 70-85 years with acute or convalescent COVID-19.

The genes are TRBV6-5 and TRBJ1-5, with 7 bases identical to TRBD1. This CDR3 is 15 amino acids long. CDR1 and CDR2 from the germline V gene are MNHEY and SVGAGI. V dropped 0 bases and J dropped 4; count of bases not matched to a gene: 3. CDR3 amino acids: CASSYSTGTNQPQHF. The CDR3 bases are TGTGCCAGCAGTTACTCGACAGGGACGAATCAGCCCCAGCATTTT.

J is TRBJ1-2 and V is TRBV10-2, with TRBD1 matching over 10 bases. CDR1 and CDR2 from the germline V gene are WSHSY and SAAADI. CDR3 length equals 13 residues. V lost 7 bases, J lost 8 bases, and 7 bases stayed unmatched. The CDR3 coding sequence is TGCGCCAGCAAGCTCGGACAGGGGGAGGGCTACACCTTC. Its translation: CASKLGQGEGYTF.

The rearrangement joins TRBV7-2 to TRBJ1-2; unclear D gene. Per germline, CDR1 SGHTA and CDR2 FQGNSA. V shed 8 bases and J shed 9 bases, with 22 bases lying between them. This CDR3 contains 14 residues. The CDR3 DNA is TGTGCCAGCGTCCAAACCGGGAGAGGTATTAGCTACACCTTC. Translating gives CASVQTGRGISYTF.

The CDR3 sequence: CATGPSGTNSEQYF. The CDR3 nucleotides read TGTGCCACAGGGCCCTCCGGGACTAACTCCGAGCAGTACTTC. V gene TRBV10-3 combines with J gene TRBJ2-7; 7 bases line up with TRBD2. V was clipped by 10 bases and J by 6 bases; unmatched bases: 15. Germline CDR1 is ENHRY and CDR2 is SYGVKD. The CDR3 sequence is 14 residues long.

The V call is TRBV4-2, the J call TRBJ2-7, with 12 positions matching TRBD2. V was pared by 1 base and J by 7 bases, with 14 bases of the junction left unmatched. The CDR3 totals 18 residues. Germline V gene lookup returns CDR1 LGHNA and CDR2 YNFKEQ. The CDR3: CASSQATSGRSQSWEQYF. CDR3 coding DNA: TGTGCCAGCAGCCAAGCGACTAGCGGGAGATCCCAATCGTGGGAGCAGTACTTC.

The chain has TRBV4-3 and TRBJ1-1; unclear D gene. The CDR3 extends over 14 amino acids. Germline V gene data show CDR1 as LGHNA and CDR2 as YSLEER. The V end lost 1 base, the J end lost 6 bases, and 12 bases lay between the germline ends. The CDR3 DNA reads TGCGCCAGCAGCCAAGGCTCAGCGGGGTCTGAAGCTTTCTTT. Translated: CASSQGSAGSEAFF.

The chain links TRBV5-1 to TRBJ1-4; D unresolved. The germline V gene has CDR1 SGHRS and CDR2 YFSETQ. The length of the CDR3 is 14 residues. The V and J ends lost 1 base and 8 bases respectively, with 12 bases between them. The CDR3 here is CASSLIPGVEKLFF. The DNA for the CDR3 is TGCGCCAGCAGCTTGATACCAGGCGTCGAAAAACTGTTTTTT. The full variable domain, completed using reference TRBV5-1 and TRBJ1-4, is KAGVTQTPRYLIKTRGQQVTLSCSPISGHRSVSWYQQTPGQGLQFLFEYFSETQRNKGNFPGRFSGRQFSNSRSEMNVSTLELGDSALYLCASSLIPGVEKLFFGSGTQLSVL.

The chain carries TRBV28 and TRBJ2-7; weak D call: TRBD2 (6 bases). The CDR3 sequence is 16 residues long. V was cut by 2 bases and J by 6 bases, with 20 bases left in between. From germline, CDR1 is MDHEN and CDR2 SYDVKM. The CDR3 DNA reads TGTGCCAGCAGTTTACCCCTAGCGCATCCAGTGAGCGAGCAGTACTTC. This codes for CASSLPLAHPVSEQYF.

As regards this clone: The germline gene is not matched at one end of the junction; a read error may be the cause. V usage is TRBV7-7 and J usage is TRBJ2-2; 7 positions agree with TRBD2. The germline gives CDR1 SSHAT, CDR2 FNYEAQ (reference sequence). This CDR3 has 15 amino acids. The CDR3 region has the DNA TGTGCTAGCAGCCCGGGGAGGGGCAACACCGGGGAGCTGTTTTTT. Residues: CASSPGRGNTGELFF.

The chain recombines TRBV6-2 or TRBV6-3 with TRBJ1-1; a possible D gene is TRBD1 (6 bases). The V gene lost 4 bases and the J gene lost 7 bases, with 19 bases spanning the gap. In germline, CDR1 is MNHEY, CDR2 SVGEGT. The CDR3 runs 15 residues. For the CDR3, the DNA is TGTGCCAGCAGTTCGAGGTCAAGGGGGTATGGTGAAGCTTTCTTT. Residues: CASSSRSRGYGEAFF.

The gene calls are TRBV18 and TRBJ2-1; TRBD2 matches at 7 bases. The CDR3 has 15 amino acids. V dropped 6 bases and J dropped 7; count of bases not matched to a gene: 12. The germline CDR1 and CDR2 sequences are KGHSH and LQKENI. CDR3 nucleotides: TGTGCCAGCTCCCCTAGCGGACCCCGGTCGAATGAGCAGTTCTTC. Protein: CASSPSGPRSNEQFF.

The chain carries TRBV6-2 or TRBV6-3 and TRBJ2-7, with 9 bases that match TRBD2. After removal of 6 bases from V and 3 bases from J, the junction contained 12 bases not matched to a gene. This CDR3 spans 16 amino acids. CDR1 and CDR2 from the germline V gene are MNHEY and SVGEGT. As DNA, the CDR3 is TGTGCCAGCAGCACGCTTCTAGCGGGGAATTTCTACGAGCAGTACTTC. It is translated as CASSTLLAGNFYEQYF.

The chain recombines TRBV19 with TRBJ2-5, with 11 bases identical to TRBD2. V was clipped by 3 bases and J by 4 bases; unmatched bases: 13. The V gene's germline CDR1 is LNHDA and CDR2 SQIVND (reference sequence). CDR3 length: 18 amino acids. The DNA for the CDR3 is TGTGCCAGTAGTATTGGACAGGGACTAGCGGCCACAAGAGAGACCCAGTACTTC. Translation gives CASSIGQGLAATRETQYF. The variable domain in full, completed from reference TRBV19 and TRBJ2-5, reads DGGITQSPKYLFRKEGQNVTLSCEQNLNHDAMYWYRQDPGQGLRLIYYSQIVNDFQKGDIAEGYSVSREKKESFPLTVTSAQKNPTAFYLCASSIGQGLAATRETQYFGPGTRLLVL.

The chain employs TRBV4-2 and TRBJ2-7, with TRBD2 matching over 7 bases. This CDR3 spans 16 amino acids. J gave up 2 bases and V 0 bases, and 7 bases lay outside the gene matches. Germline values: CDR1 LGHNA, CDR2 YNFKEQ. The CDR3 DNA reads as TGTGCCAGCAGCCAAGATACGGCTAGCGGAACCTACGAGCAGTACTTC. Amino acid sequence: CASSQDTASGTYEQYF.

This clone was picked up one time. CDR3 amino acids: CASSQEAAGGSYEQYF. CDR3 in DNA: TGTGCCAGCAGCCAAGAAGCGGCAGGGGGGTCCTACGAGCAGTACTTC. J is TRBJ2-7 and V is TRBV4-2, with D possibly TRBD1 on 7 matching bases. CDR1 is LGHNA and CDR2 is YNFKEQ in the germline V gene. CDR3 length: 16 amino acids. V dropped 0 bases and J dropped 1 base, with 13 bases sitting between them.

In DNA form, the CDR3 reads TGTGCCAGCGACCAGACTAGCGGGAGTAACAATGAGCAGTTCTTC. This codes for CASDQTSGSNNEQFF. The chain couples TRBV9 to TRBJ2-1, with TRBD2 matching over 12 bases. The length of the CDR3 is 15 residues. Germline CDR1 reads SGDLS; CDR2 reads YYNGEE. Losses at the gene ends were 7 bases for V and 5 bases for J; bases not matched to a gene: 7.

Points on this clone: This CDR3 is also generated by other DNA sequences in the sample. The rearrangement links TRBV11-3 to TRBJ2-7; 9 bases fit TRBD1. The CDR3 is 12 amino acids. Germline trimming cut 6 bases from V and 7 bases from J; bases unmatched to any gene: 4. Germline V gene lookup returns CDR1 SGHNT and CDR2 YENEEA. Written as DNA, the CDR3 is TGTGCCAGCAGTCCGACAGGGGGTGAGCAGTACTTC. Protein: CASSPTGGEQYF.

This clone was counted a single time. The genes are TRBV18 and TRBJ2-7, with 8 nucleotides matching TRBD1. After removal of 3 bases from V and 9 bases from J, the junction contained 13 bases not matched to a gene. The germline CDR1 and CDR2 sequences are KGHSH and LQKENI. CDR3 length: 15 residues. The CDR3 loop reads CASSPSRQGFFVQYF. For the CDR3, the DNA is TGTGCCAGCTCACCCTCCAGACAGGGGTTTTTCGTGCAGTACTTC.

V is TRBV7-2 and J is TRBJ1-2, with 8 bases matching TRBD1. Germline-derived CDR1 and CDR2 are SGHTA and FQGNSA. This CDR3 has 15 residues. The J segment lost 3 bases and the V segment lost 6 bases, leaving 9 bases of the junction unmatched. Here the CDR3 reads CASRPWGQEYYGYTF. CDR3 nucleotide sequence: TGTGCCAGCAGACCATGGGGACAGGAGTACTATGGCTACACCTTC. The variable domain in full, with the rest retrieved from reference TRBV7-2 and TRBJ1-2, is GAGVSQSPSNKVTEKGKDVELRCDPISGHTALYWYRQSLGQGLEFLIYFQGNSAPDKSGLPSDRFSAERTGGSVSTLTIQRTQQEDSAVYLCASRPWGQEYYGYTFGSGTRLTVV.

This chain uses TRBV14 with TRBJ1-6, with D possibly being TRBD1 (5 bases). Deletions cut 1 base from V and 4 bases from J, with 11 bases between. CDR1 is SGHDN, CDR2 FVKESK, per germline. The CDR3 length is 16 residues. DNA of the CDR3: TGTGCCAGCAGCCAAGGCTTGGACACATATAATTCACCCCTCCACTTT. It encodes CASSQGLDTYNSPLHF.

The rearrangement links TRBV3-1 (or the pseudogene TRBV3-2) to TRBJ1-5; perhaps TRBD1 as D (6 bases). From germline, CDR1 is LGHDT and CDR2 YNNKEL (reference sequence). V was shortened by 1 base and J by 5 bases, with 18 bases between the two germline ends. This CDR3 comprises 17 residues. The CDR3 bases are TGTGCCAGCAGCCAAGGAACAGCGCGGGGGCTGGATCAGCCCCAGCATTTT. The encoded protein is CASSQGTARGLDQPQHF.

The J gene is TRBJ1-4, the V gene TRBV11-2, with 8 bases identical to TRBD1. Per germline, CDR1 SGHAT and CDR2 FQNNGV. Trimming cost V 1 base and J 7 bases; bases outside gene matches: 14. CDR3 length equals 18 residues. The DNA for the CDR3 is TGTGCCAGCAGCTTAGGGGGGTCTCCCGGACAGGGAGGTGAAAAACTGTTTTTT. The encoded protein is CASSLGGSPGQGGEKLFF.

The rearrangement uses TRBV18 and TRBJ2-2; unclear D gene. CDR3 length: 15 amino acids. From germline, CDR1 is KGHSH and CDR2 LQKENI. Trimming removed 3 bases at V and 0 bases at J, with 8 bases between. As DNA, the CDR3 is TGTGCCAGCTCACCGACTCAGACGAACACCGGGGAGCTGTTTTTT. It specifies CASSPTQTNTGELFF.

The chain combines TRBV28 with TRBJ2-3; 12 bases are shared with TRBD2. The CDR3 runs to 15 residues. Germline V gene sequence: CDR1 MDHEN, CDR2 SYDVKM. With V trimmed by 6 bases and J by 9 bases, 10 bases remained unmatched. The DNA for the CDR3 is TGTGCCAGCAGACAGGGACTAGCGGGCTCAACAACGCAGTATTTT. Translating it yields CASRQGLAGSTTQYF.